The rows below give T cell receptor beta chains drawn from one sample of a study of OX40 agonist ivuxolimab in advanced cancers. Sequencing was performed with immunoSEQ multiplex PCR; in TCRdb, only in-frame clones are kept and a portion is missing. The data show nearly 110,000 clones, 80% to 95% seen once. Sample: CD4+ or CD8+ T cells sorted from blood, taken in a trial of the OX40 agonist ivuxolimab. Receptor source: an adult with an advanced solid tumor such as melanoma, head and neck, liver or kidney cancer. The CDR3 runs from the conserved cysteine through the conserved F or W. The order of the fields is J gene, V gene, CDR3 protein.

TRBJ1-1	TRBV5-1	CASSYERSDVGAFF
TRBJ2-7	TRBV5-6	CASSSGTSGRVVGQYF
TRBJ2-7	TRBV7-9	CASSLLQRYEQYF
TRBJ2-5	TRBV6-1	CASRETGGLSKTQYF
TRBJ2-5	TRBV28	CASSLLAGNQETQYF
TRBJ1-2	TRBV28	CASSLDGADYGYTF
TRBJ2-2	TRBV11-3	CASSPIAAARGTNTGELFF
TRBJ1-4	TRBV28	CASSSRKTGLIEKLFF
TRBJ1-2	TRBV7-2	CASSAGTGQGYTF
TRBJ1-4	TRBV27	CASSPSGNEKLFF
TRBJ1-2	TRBV5-8	CASSLTGKPNYGYTF
TRBJ1-4	TRBV29-1	CSVGSENEKLFF
TRBJ1-4	TRBV5-1	CASSVRDSGWGNEKLFF
TRBJ1-4	TRBV7-9	CASSLGGRTNEKLFF
TRBJ2-1	TRBV27	CASSSGLAGYSEQFF
TRBJ2-5	TRBV5-1	CASSLVASGRETQYF
TRBJ2-3	TRBV6-5	CASSYTSYGTDTQYF
TRBJ2-6	TRBV28	CASKDGGPGANVLTF
TRBJ1-4	TRBV18	CASSPGTGQEKLFF